These T cell receptor beta chains were read from a single sample in a study of blood T cell repertoires in COVID-19. Profiled with immunoSEQ multiplex PCR; TCRdb holds only in-frame clones, not every one. The profile shows approximately 210,000 clones, around 80% of them singletons. Material: peripheral blood. Receptor source: a woman aged 40 to 50 with acute or convalescent COVID-19. CDR3s include the opening cysteine and the closing phenylalanine or tryptophan. D genes are given only for firm matches. Clone size is given for some rows only: seen once, a few or many times, or a class if the clone is expanded.

clone size: NA; J gene: TRBJ2-1; V gene: TRBV4-3; D gene: TRBD2; CDR3 protein: CASSQDKAGGGYNEQFF; CDR3 DNA: TGCGCCAGCAGCCAAGATAAGGCGGGAGGAGGGTACAATGAGCAGTTCTTC
clone size: NA; J gene: TRBJ1-1; V gene: TRBV25-1; D gene: TRBD1; CDR3 protein: CASSQGARTEAFF; CDR3 DNA: TGTGCCAGCAGTCAGGGGGCTCGCACTGAAGCTTTCTTT
clone size: NA; J gene: TRBJ2-6; V gene: TRBV19; D gene: NA; CDR3 protein: CASSIGQPSGANVLTF; CDR3 DNA: TGTGCCAGTAGTATAGGACAGCCCTCTGGGGCCAACGTCCTGACTTTC
clone size: NA; J gene: TRBJ2-2; V gene: TRBV29-1; D gene: NA; CDR3 protein: CSVEIRGGETGELFF; CDR3 DNA: TGCAGCGTTGAAATCCGAGGAGGGGAAACCGGGGAGCTGTTTTTT
clone size: once; J gene: TRBJ2-7; V gene: TRBV19; D gene: NA; CDR3 protein: CASRPQGWEDEQYF; CDR3 DNA: TGTGCCAGTAGACCGCAGGGTTGGGAGGACGAGCAGTACTTC
clone size: NA; J gene: TRBJ2-3; V gene: TRBV27; D gene: NA; CDR3 protein: CASSLSRSTDTQYF; CDR3 DNA: TGTGCCAGCAGTTTATCGCGCAGCACAGATACGCAGTATTTT
clone size: once; J gene: TRBJ2-6; V gene: TRBV5-1; D gene: TRBD1; CDR3 protein: CASSLVNPGQGSAGANVLTF; CDR3 DNA: TGCGCCAGCAGCTTGGTGAACCCGGGACAGGGATCGGCCGGGGCCAACGTCCTGACTTTC
clone size: NA; J gene: TRBJ2-3; V gene: TRBV5-6; D gene: TRBD2; CDR3 protein: CASSRRAGEDTQYF; CDR3 DNA: TGTGCCAGCAGCCGAAGAGCGGGAGAGGATACGCAGTATTTT
clone size: NA; J gene: TRBJ1-2; V gene: TRBV18; D gene: TRBD1; CDR3 protein: CASSPGTDFYGYTF; CDR3 DNA: TGTGCCAGCTCACCTGGGACAGATTTCTATGGCTACACCTTC
clone size: NA; J gene: TRBJ2-1; V gene: TRBV24-1; D gene: NA; CDR3 protein: CATSDPTGWARHKQFF; CDR3 DNA: TGTGCCACCAGTGACCCCACAGGATGGGCGCGACACAAGCAGTTCTTC
clone size: NA; J gene: TRBJ1-2; V gene: TRBV5-6; D gene: TRBD1; CDR3 protein: CASSPDRVGYTF; CDR3 DNA: TGTGCCAGCAGCCCGGACAGGGTGGGCTACACCTTC
clone size: few; J gene: TRBJ2-1; V gene: TRBV5-4; D gene: TRBD2; CDR3 protein: CASSSRGGTSGPYNEQFF; CDR3 DNA: TGTGCCAGCAGCTCCAGGGGCGGGACTAGCGGGCCTTACAATGAGCAGTTCTTC
clone size: NA; J gene: TRBJ2-2; V gene: TRBV7-9; D gene: TRBD2; CDR3 protein: CASSHRTSGGSRAGELFF; CDR3 DNA: TGTGCCAGCAGCCATAGGACTAGCGGAGGAAGTAGGGCCGGGGAGCTGTTTTTT
clone size: NA; J gene: TRBJ2-3; V gene: TRBV9; D gene: TRBD2; CDR3 protein: CASSLAGDADTQYF; CDR3 DNA: TGTGCCAGCAGCCTAGCGGGAGACGCAGATACGCAGTATTTT
clone size: NA; J gene: TRBJ2-5; V gene: TRBV7-2; D gene: TRBD1; CDR3 protein: CASSRKGDRGLETQYF; CDR3 DNA: TGTGCCAGCAGCCGTAAAGGGGACAGGGGTTTAGAGACCCAGTACTTC
clone size: NA; J gene: TRBJ2-7; V gene: TRBV2; D gene: TRBD2; CDR3 protein: CASTPGGVLSYEQYF; CDR3 DNA: TGTGCCAGCACTCCCGGGGGGGTCCTCTCCTACGAGCAGTACTTC
clone size: NA; J gene: TRBJ2-2; V gene: TRBV28; D gene: TRBD2; CDR3 protein: CASSIQIGGIRNTGELFF; CDR3 DNA: TGTGCCAGCAGCATTCAAATCGGGGGGATACGGAACACCGGGGAGCTGTTTTTT
clone size: NA; J gene: TRBJ2-7; V gene: TRBV7-2; D gene: TRBD2; CDR3 protein: CASSDQLSGGYEQYF; CDR3 DNA: TGTGCCAGCAGCGACCAGCTTAGCGGGGGTTACGAGCAGTACTTC
clone size: NA; J gene: TRBJ2-2; V gene: TRBV7-2; D gene: NA; CDR3 protein: CASSFSGNTGELFF; CDR3 DNA: TGTGCCAGCAGCTTCTCCGGGAACACCGGGGAGCTGTTTTTT
clone size: NA; J gene: TRBJ1-1; V gene: TRBV12-5; D gene: NA; CDR3 protein: CASGLVGLNTEAFF; CDR3 DNA: TGTGCTAGTGGTTTGGTTGGGCTGAACACTGAAGCTTTCTTT
clone size: NA; J gene: TRBJ2-7; V gene: TRBV7-2; D gene: NA; CDR3 protein: CASSLRPTGTYEQYF; CDR3 DNA: TGTGCCAGCAGCCTCCGGCCGACAGGCACCTACGAGCAGTACTTC
clone size: NA; J gene: TRBJ2-3; V gene: TRBV4-2; D gene: TRBD2; CDR3 protein: CASSQGPGTTLDTQYF; CDR3 DNA: TGTGCCAGCAGCCAAGGACCCGGGACTACCCTAGATACGCAGTATTTT
clone size: few; J gene: TRBJ2-7; V gene: TRBV27; D gene: TRBD1; CDR3 protein: CASRPGQGVPLSSYEQYF; CDR3 DNA: TGTGCCAGCAGACCCGGACAGGGGGTCCCACTTAGCTCCTACGAGCAGTACTTC
clone size: NA; J gene: TRBJ2-1; V gene: TRBV10-2; D gene: TRBD2; CDR3 protein: CASSESQRGYNEQFF; CDR3 DNA: TGCGCCAGCAGTGAGTCTCAGCGGGGGTACAATGAGCAGTTCTTC
clone size: NA; J gene: TRBJ1-6; V gene: TRBV15; D gene: NA; CDR3 protein: CATSREIEDSSSSYNSPLHF; CDR3 DNA: TGTGCCACCAGCAGAGAGATCGAGGACAGTTCTAGCTCCTATAATTCACCCCTCCACTTT
clone size: NA; J gene: TRBJ2-7; V gene: TRBV27; D gene: TRBD2; CDR3 protein: CASRGLAGEYEQYF; CDR3 DNA: TGTGCCAGCAGGGGACTAGCGGGAGAGTACGAGCAGTACTTC
clone size: NA; J gene: TRBJ2-4; V gene: TRBV2; D gene: TRBD1; CDR3 protein: CASSVRTGKKNIQYF; CDR3 DNA: TGTGCCAGCAGTGTCCGGACAGGGAAGAAAAACATTCAGTACTTC
clone size: once; J gene: TRBJ2-7; V gene: TRBV2; D gene: TRBD2; CDR3 protein: CASSEGGGAGYEQYF; CDR3 DNA: TGTGCCAGCAGTGAAGGCGGGGGGGCCGGCTACGAGCAGTACTTC
clone size: NA; J gene: TRBJ1-5; V gene: TRBV19; D gene: NA; CDR3 protein: CASSTISGAMDQPQHF; CDR3 DNA: TGTGCCAGTAGTACTATATCAGGGGCGATGGATCAGCCCCAGCATTTT